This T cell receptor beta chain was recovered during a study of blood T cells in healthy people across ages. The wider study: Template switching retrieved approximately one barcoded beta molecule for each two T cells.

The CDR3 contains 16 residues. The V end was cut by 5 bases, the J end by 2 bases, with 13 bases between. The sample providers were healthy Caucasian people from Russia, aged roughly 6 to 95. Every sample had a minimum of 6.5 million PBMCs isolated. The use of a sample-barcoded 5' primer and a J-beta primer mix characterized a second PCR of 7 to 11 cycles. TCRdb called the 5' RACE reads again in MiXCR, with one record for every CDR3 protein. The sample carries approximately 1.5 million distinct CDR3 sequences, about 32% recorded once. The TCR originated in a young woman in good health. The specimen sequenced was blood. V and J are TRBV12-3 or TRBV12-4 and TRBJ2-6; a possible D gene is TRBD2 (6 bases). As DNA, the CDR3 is TGTGCCAGCAGTGGGGACGGGAGCCCTGGGGCCAACGTCCTGACTTTC. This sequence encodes CASSGDGSPGANVLTF.